This T cell receptor beta chain was captured by sequencing in a study of blood T cell repertoires in COVID-19 (dated by TCRdb to the early 2020s). About the full investigation: The collaborator samples originated in the United States, Italy and Spain and spanned the acute and convalescent phases of COVID-19. The material from the prospective study consisted of cDNA or gDNA derived from T cells, B-cell-depleted T cells, or PBMCs. Subjects who had been exposed to COVID-19, were actively infected with it, or had recovered from it provided the deeply sampled blood TCRbeta repertoires that made up the dataset. The repertoires were made available in a free public database intended to serve as a resource for research on the immune response to SARS-CoV-2. Samples were obtained from the ongoing ImmuneRACE study (first 160 participants) and from about 1,300 subjects provided by 6 global collaborators. A de-identified subject ID, COVID-19 status, age in years and sex were almost always included in the sample metadata. HLA class I and class II types, where available, came from metadata supplied by the sample provider rather than from assay-based typing. Overall study outcomes, separate from this receptor: Clinical and demographic metadata were provided uncurated, with the amount varying by source and participant.

Collaborating institutions collected whole blood in K2EDTA tubes following their own protocols. For TCRbeta analysis, collaborator samples were shipped as frozen whole blood, as isolated PBMCs, or as DNA extracted from either sample type. This clone has just a few counts. Its antigen specificity is not known. One base away there is no much larger clone; base qualities are not given. TCRbeta CDR3 regions were amplified from genomic DNA using the immunoSEQ Assay, a bias-controlled multiplex PCR. In the paper's pipeline: Nucleated cell counts per sample were estimated from amplification of reference gene primers within the assay. To quantify the absolute abundance of each unique TCRbeta CDR3 rearrangement, sequence reads were collapsed and filtered. For each sample, productive Simpson clonality was calculated by taking the square root of Simpson's diversity index across productive rearrangements. The table was pulled from immuneACCESS by TCRdb, which kept in-frame rearrangements only. Such tables lose some clones; where checked, under half of the loss comes from unresolved V genes, and the rest has no known cause. V, J and clone size reflect that table, while D and trimming were determined from the DNA. Within this sample are fewer than 350,000 clones, with approximately 80% of them counted one time only. Over 2.5% of the sample is taken by the ten largest.

CDR1 and CDR2 are read off the germline V gene as SNHLY and FYNNEI. Relative to germline, V is missing 2 bases and J is missing 6 bases, with 5 bases of the junction outside any gene match. The CDR3 starts with the cysteine, ends with the phenylalanine, and has 14 residues. CDR3 DNA only is kept here, 42 bases in frame from base 1. This receptor was identified in a woman aged 55-70 years with active or convalescent COVID-19. The chain is assembled from TRBV2 and TRBJ2-5; 8 bases in between match TRBD2. The sequencing sample was made of peripheral blood. The CDR3 here reads CASSETGGLKTQYF. The nucleotide sequence reads as follows: TGTGCCAGCAGTGAAACGGGGGGGCTGAAGACCCAGTACTTC. Here the CDR3 is joined to the reference TRBV2 and TRBJ2-5 genes, and the full variable domain is: EPEVTQTPSHQVTQMGQEVILRCVPISNHLYFYWYRQILGQKVEFLVSFYNNEISEKSEIFDDQFSVERPDGSNFTLKIRSTKLEDSAMYFCASSETGGLKTQYFGPGTRLLVL.